The text below deals with one T cell receptor (beta chain). Its antigen is still unknown. Sequenced by immunoSEQ multiplex PCR; TCRdb stores in-frame clones only, minus some. The sample yields about 79,000 clones, roughly 88% seen once. Germline loops: CDR1 LNHDA, CDR2 SQIVND (reference sequence). Germline trimming cut 2 bases from V and 4 bases from J; bases unmatched to any gene: 9. This CDR3 spans 17 amino acids. The sample originates from a study of OX40 agonist ivuxolimab in advanced cancers. The study, taken as a whole, reports: What antigens the expanded peripheral T cells recognized was never established.

This chain uses TRBV19 with TRBJ1-1; TRBD1 matches 11 bases. The sample consisted of CD4+ or CD8+ T cells sorted from blood, taken in a trial of the OX40 agonist ivuxolimab. This TCR derives from an adult with an advanced solid tumor such as melanoma, head and neck, liver or kidney cancer. The CDR3 here is CASSILADRGRGTEAFF. Here the CDR3 DNA reads TGTGCCAGTAGTATACTCGCGGACAGGGGGCGCGGCACTGAAGCTTTCTTT.